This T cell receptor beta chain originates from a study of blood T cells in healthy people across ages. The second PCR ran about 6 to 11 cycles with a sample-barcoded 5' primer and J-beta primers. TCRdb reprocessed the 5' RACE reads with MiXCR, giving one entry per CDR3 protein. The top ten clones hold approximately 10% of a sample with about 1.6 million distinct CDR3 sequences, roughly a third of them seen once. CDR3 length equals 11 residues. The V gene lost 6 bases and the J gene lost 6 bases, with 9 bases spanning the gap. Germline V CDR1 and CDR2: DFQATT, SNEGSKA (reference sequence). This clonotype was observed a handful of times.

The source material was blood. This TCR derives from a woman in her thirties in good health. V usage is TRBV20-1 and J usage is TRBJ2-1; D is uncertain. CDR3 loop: CSAPLINEQFF. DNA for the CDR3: TGCAGTGCCCCCCTAATCAATGAGCAGTTCTTC.